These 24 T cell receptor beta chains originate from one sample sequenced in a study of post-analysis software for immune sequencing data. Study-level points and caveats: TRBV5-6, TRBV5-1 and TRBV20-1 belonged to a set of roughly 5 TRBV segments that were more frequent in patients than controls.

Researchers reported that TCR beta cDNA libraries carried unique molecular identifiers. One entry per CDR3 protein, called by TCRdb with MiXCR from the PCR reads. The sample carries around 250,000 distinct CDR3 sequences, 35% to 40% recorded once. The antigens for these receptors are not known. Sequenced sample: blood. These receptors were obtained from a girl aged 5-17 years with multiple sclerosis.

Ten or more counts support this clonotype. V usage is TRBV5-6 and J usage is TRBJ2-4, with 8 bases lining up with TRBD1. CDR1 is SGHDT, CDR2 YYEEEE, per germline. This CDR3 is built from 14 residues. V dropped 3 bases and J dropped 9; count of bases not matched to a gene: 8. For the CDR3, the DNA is TGTGCCAGCAGCTCGGGACAGGCCTGGCGCATTCAGTACTTC. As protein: CASSSGQAWRIQYF.

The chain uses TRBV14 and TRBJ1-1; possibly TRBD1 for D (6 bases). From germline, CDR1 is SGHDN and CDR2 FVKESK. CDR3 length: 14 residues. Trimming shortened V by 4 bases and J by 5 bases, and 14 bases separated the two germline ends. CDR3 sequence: CASSLGGLGTEAFF. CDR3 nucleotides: TGTGCCAGCAGCCTTGGGGGCCTTGGGACTGAAGCTTTCTTT.

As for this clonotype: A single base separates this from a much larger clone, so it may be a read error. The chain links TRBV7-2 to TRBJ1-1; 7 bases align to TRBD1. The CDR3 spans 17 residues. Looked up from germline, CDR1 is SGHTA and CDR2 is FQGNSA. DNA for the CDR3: TGTGCCAGCAGCTTAGCAGTAGGGACAGTCATGAACACTGAAGCTTTATTT. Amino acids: CASSLAVGTVMNTEALF.

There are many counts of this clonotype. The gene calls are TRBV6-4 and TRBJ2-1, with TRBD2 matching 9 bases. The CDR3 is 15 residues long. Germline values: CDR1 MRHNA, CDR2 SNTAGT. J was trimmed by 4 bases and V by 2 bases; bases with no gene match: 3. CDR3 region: CASSDDTSGYNEQFF. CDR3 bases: TGTGCCAGCAGTGACGACACTAGCGGGTACAATGAGCAGTTCTTC.

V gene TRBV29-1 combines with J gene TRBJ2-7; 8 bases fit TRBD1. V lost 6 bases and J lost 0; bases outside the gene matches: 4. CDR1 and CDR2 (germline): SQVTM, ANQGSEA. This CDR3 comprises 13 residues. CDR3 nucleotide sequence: TGCAGCGTAAAGGGACAGGTCTCCTACGAGCAGTACTTC. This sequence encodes CSVKGQVSYEQYF.

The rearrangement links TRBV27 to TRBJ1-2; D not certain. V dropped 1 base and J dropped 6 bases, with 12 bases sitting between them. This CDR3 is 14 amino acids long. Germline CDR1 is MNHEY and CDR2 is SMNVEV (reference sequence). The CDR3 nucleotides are TGTGCCAGCAGTTTATTTTCCCAGGCGGATGGCTACACCTTC. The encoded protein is CASSLFSQADGYTF.

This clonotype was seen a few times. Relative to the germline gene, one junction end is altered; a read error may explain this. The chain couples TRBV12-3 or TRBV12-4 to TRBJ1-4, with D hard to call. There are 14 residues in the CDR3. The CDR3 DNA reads TGTGCCAGCAAAGGAACAACAACTAATGAAAAACGGTTTTTT. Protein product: CASKGTTTNEKRFF.

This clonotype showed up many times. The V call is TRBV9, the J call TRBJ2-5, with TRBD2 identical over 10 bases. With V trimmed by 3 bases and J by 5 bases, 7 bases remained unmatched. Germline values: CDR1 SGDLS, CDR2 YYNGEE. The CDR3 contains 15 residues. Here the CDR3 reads CASSARTSGEETQYF. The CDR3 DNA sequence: TGTGCCAGCAGCGCGAGGACTAGCGGAGAGGAGACCCAGTACTTC.

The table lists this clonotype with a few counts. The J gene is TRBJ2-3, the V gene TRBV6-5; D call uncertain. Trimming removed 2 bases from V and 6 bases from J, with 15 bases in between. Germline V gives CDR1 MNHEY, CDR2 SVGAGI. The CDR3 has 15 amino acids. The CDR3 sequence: CASSYGGPPGDTQYF. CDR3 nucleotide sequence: TGTGCCAGCAGTTACGGTGGGCCCCCGGGTGATACGCAGTATTTT.

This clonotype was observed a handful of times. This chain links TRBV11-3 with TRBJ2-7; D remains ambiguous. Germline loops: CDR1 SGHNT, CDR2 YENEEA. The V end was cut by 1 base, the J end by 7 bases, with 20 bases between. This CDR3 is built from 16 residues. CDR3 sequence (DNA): TGTGCCAGCAGCTTAGTGTGGCTTAGCTCCTACAATGAGCAGTACTTC. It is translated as CASSLVWLSSYNEQYF.

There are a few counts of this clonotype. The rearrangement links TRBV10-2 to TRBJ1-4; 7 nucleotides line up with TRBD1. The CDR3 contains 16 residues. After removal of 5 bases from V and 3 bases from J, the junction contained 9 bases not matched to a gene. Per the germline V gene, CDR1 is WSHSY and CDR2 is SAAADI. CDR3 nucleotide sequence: TGCGCCAGCAGTTTTCAGGGGGGGTCGGCTAATGAAAAACTGTTTTTT. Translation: CASSFQGGSANEKLFF.

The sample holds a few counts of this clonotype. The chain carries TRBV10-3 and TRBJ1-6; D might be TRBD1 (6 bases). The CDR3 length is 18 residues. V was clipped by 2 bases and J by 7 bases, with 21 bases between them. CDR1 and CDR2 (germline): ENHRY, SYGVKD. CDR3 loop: CAISETPGLTGLNSPLHF. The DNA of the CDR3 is TGTGCCATCAGTGAGACACCGGGACTAACAGGGTTGAATTCACCCCTCCACTTT.

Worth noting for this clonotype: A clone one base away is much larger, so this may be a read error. The CDR3 loop is CASKPVYGYTF. DNA for the CDR3: TGTGCCAGCAAGCCAGTTTATGGCTACACCTTC. The chain has TRBV2 and TRBJ1-2; D is unresolved. CDR3 size: 11 residues. Deletions cut 7 bases from V and 5 bases from J, with 8 bases between. The germline CDR1 and CDR2 sequences are SNHLY and FYNNEI.

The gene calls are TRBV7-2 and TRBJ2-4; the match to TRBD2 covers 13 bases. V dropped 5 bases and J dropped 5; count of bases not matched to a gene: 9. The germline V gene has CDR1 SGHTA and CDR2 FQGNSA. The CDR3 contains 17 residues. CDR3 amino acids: CASSPGLAGVFENIQYF. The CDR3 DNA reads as TGTGCCAGCAGCCCCGGACTAGCGGGAGTATTCGAAAACATTCAGTACTTC.

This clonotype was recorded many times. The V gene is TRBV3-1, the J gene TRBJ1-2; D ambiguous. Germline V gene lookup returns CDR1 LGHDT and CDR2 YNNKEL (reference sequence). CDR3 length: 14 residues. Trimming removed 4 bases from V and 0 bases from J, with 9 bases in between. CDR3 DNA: TGTGCCAGCAGCCCCGGATCAGCTAACTATGGCTACACCTTC. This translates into CASSPGSANYGYTF.

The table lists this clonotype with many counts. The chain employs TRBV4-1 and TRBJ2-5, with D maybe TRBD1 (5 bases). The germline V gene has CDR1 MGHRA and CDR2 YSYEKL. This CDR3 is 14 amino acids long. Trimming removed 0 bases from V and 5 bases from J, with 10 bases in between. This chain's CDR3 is CASSQDTGRETQYF. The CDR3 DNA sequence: TGCGCCAGCAGCCAAGATACAGGAAGGGAGACCCAGTACTTC.

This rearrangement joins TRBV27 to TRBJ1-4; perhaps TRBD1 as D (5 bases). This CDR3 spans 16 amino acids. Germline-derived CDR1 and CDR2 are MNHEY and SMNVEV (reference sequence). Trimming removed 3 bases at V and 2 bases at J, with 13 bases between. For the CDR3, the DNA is TGTGCCAGCAGTTTGGCCGGGACGCTGACTAATGAAAAACTGTTTTTT. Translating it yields CASSLAGTLTNEKLFF.

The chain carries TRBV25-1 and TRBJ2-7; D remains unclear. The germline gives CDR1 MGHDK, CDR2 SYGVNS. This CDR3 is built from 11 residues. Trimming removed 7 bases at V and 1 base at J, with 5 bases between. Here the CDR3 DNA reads TGTGCCAGCACGGCTTCCTACGAGCAGTACTTC. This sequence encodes CASTASYEQYF.

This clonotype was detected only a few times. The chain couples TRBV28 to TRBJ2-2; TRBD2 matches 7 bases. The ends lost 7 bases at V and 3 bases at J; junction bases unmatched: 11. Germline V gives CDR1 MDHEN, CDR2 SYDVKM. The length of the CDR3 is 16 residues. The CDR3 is CASTSGSGTYTGELFF. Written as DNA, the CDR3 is TGTGCCAGCACTTCGGGCAGCGGGACCTACACCGGGGAGCTGTTTTTT.

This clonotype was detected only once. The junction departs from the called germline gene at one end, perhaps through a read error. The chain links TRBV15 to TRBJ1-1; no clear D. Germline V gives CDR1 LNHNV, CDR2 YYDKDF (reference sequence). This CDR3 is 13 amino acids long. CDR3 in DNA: TGTGCCACCAGCGGAGACGGTTTGGGTATAGCTTTCTTT. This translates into CATSGDGLGIAFF.

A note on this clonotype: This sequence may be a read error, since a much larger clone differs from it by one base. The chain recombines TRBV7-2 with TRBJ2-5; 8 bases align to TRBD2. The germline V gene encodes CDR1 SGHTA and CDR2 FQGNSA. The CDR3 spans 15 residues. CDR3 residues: CASSSHYSGEEIQYF. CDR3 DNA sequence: TGTGCCAGCAGCTCCCATTATAGCGGGGAAGAGATCCAGTACTTC.

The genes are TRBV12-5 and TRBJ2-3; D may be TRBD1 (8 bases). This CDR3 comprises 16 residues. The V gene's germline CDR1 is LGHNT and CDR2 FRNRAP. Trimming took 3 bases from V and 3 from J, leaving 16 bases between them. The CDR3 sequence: CASGLSQGGATDTQYF. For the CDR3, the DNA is TGTGCTAGTGGTTTATCACAGGGGGGGGCAACAGATACGCAGTATTTT. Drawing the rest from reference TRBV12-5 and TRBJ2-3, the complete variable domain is DARVTQTPRHKVTEMGQEVTMRCQPILGHNTVFWYRQTMMQGLELLAYFRNRAPLDDSGMPKDRFSAEMPDATLATLKIQPSEPRDSAVYFCASGLSQGGATDTQYFGPGTRLTVL.

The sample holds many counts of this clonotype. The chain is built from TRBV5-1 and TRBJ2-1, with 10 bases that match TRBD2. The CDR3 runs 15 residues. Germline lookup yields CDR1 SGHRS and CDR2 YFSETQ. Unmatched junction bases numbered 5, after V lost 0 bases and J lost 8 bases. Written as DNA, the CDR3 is TGCGCCAGCAGCTTGGTATCTAGCGGGAGTGATGAGCAGTTCTTC. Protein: CASSLVSSGSDEQFF.

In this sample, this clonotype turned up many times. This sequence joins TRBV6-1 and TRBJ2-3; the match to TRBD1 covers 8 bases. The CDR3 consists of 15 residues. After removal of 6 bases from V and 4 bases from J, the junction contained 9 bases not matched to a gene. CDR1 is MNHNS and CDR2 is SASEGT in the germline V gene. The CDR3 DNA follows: TGTGCCAGCAGACCAATCGGACAGGGAGCAGATACGCAGTATTTT. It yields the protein CASRPIGQGADTQYF.